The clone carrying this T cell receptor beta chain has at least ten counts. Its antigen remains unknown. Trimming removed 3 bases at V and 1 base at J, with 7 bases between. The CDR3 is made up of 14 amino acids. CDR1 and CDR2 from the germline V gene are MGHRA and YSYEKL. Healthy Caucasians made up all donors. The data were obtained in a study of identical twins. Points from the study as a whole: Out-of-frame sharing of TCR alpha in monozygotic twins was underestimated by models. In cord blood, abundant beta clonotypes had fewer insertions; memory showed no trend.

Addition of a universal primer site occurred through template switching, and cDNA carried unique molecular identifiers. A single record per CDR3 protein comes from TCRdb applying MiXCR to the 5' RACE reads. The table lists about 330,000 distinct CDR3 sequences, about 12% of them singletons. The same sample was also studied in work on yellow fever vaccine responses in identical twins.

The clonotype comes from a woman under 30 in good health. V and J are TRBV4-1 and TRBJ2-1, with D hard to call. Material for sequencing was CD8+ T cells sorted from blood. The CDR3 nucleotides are TGCGCCAGCAGCCACGCAACGTCCTACAATGAGCAGTTCTTC. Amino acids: CASSHATSYNEQFF.